The rows below give T cell receptor beta chains drawn from one sample of a study of T cells in Graves' hyperthyroidism and ophthalmopathy. TCRdb re-called the multiplex PCR reads through MiXCR, storing one row per CDR3 protein. The table records about 320,000 distinct CDR3 sequences, 16% of them present only once. The sequenced sample was blood. The receptors were gathered from a man under 40 with Graves' hyperthyroidism. CDR3s include the opening cysteine and the closing phenylalanine or tryptophan.

j_call	v_call	cdr3_aa
TRBJ1-2	TRBV30	CAWSDLYGYTF
TRBJ2-3	TRBV24-1	CATSDPGTTPITDTQYF
TRBJ2-1	TRBV6-1	CASSSLMKSSYNEQFF
TRBJ2-3	TRBV2	CASSDVYRTDTQYF
TRBJ1-1	TRBV4-2	CASSPLGRGLNTEAFF
TRBJ2-5	TRBV4-1	CASSQEGRGETQYF
TRBJ2-5	TRBV5-1	CASSNAGTGEETQYF
TRBJ1-6	TRBV4-1	CASSPQGDGSPLHF
TRBJ1-5	TRBV28	CASSQGDSPQHF
TRBJ1-5	TRBV27	CASSLVGVSNQPQHF
TRBJ1-2	TRBV27	CASSSGLTGREGYTF
TRBJ2-1	TRBV2	CAGGNFPGDEQFF
TRBJ2-5	TRBV5-6	CASGLAGTRGETQYF
TRBJ2-1	TRBV7-9	CASSSLDRYNEQFF
TRBJ1-6	TRBV4-1	CASSQELNSYNSPLHF
TRBJ2-3	TRBV11-2	CASSFADNTDTQYF
TRBJ2-1	TRBV2	CATPTGLAGVSSYNEQFF
TRBJ1-2	TRBV20-1	CTSYLRELNYGYTF
TRBJ2-7	TRBV5-5	CASSLVGTVLEQYF
TRBJ1-1	TRBV2	CASSEAPPNTEAFF
TRBJ2-5	TRBV28	CASSRTSGRGYQETQYF
TRBJ1-5	TRBV5-5	CASSLGQGANNQPQHF
TRBJ1-1	TRBV28	CASSPMDGNTEAFF
TRBJ2-5	TRBV29-1	CSVDLELGTQYF
TRBJ2-3	TRBV27	CASSPYTTDTQYF
TRBJ2-1	TRBV27	CASSYERASYNEQFF
TRBJ2-7	TRBV10-3	CAISPRHPYEQYF
TRBJ1-5	TRBV12-3/TRBV12-4	CASSFSEYNQPQHF
TRBJ1-1	TRBV20-1	CSASLLLDTEAFF
TRBJ2-5	TRBV2	CASSDIREETQYF
TRBJ2-1	TRBV3-1	CASRPGLAGGYNEQFF
TRBJ1-4	TRBV20-1	CSADRGYGEKLFF
TRBJ1-5	TRBV10-3	CAISAGETQPQHF
TRBJ2-7	TRBV7-9	CTSSSPFTSYGEQYF
TRBJ2-3	TRBV7-2	CASSPRTGTDTRYF
TRBJ2-1	TRBV20-1	CSASGSHEQFF
TRBJ2-1	TRBV4-1	CASRAVLKGNEQFF
TRBJ2-2	TRBV12-3/TRBV12-4	CASMGGTGELFF
TRBJ2-7	TRBV27	CASSYRLAGGPIYEQYF
TRBJ2-1	TRBV2	CASSEALRGLQFF